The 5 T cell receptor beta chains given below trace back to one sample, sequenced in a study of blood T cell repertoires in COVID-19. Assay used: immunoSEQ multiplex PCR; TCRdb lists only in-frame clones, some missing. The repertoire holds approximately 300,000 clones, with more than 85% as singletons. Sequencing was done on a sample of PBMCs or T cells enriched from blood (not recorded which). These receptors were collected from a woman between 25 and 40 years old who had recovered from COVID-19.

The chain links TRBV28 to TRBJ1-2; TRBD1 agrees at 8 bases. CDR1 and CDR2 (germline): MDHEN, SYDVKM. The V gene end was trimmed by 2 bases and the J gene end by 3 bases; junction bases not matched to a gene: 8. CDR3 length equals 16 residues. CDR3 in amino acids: CASSLQGAEGYYGYTF. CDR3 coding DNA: TGTGCCAGCAGTTTACAGGGGGCGGAAGGGTACTATGGCTACACCTTC.

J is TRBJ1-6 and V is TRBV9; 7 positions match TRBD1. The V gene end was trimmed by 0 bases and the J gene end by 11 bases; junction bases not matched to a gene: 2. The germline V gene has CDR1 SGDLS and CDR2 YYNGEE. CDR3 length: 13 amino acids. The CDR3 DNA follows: TGTGCCAGCAGCGTAGGAGACAGGGCACCCCTCCACTTT. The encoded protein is CASSVGDRAPLHF. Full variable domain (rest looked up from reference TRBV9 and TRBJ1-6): DSGVTQTPKHLITATGQRVTLRCSPRSGDLSVYWYQQSLDQGLQFLIQYYNGEERAKGNILERFSAQQFPDLHSELNLSSLELGDSALYFCASSVGDRAPLHFGNGTRLTVT.

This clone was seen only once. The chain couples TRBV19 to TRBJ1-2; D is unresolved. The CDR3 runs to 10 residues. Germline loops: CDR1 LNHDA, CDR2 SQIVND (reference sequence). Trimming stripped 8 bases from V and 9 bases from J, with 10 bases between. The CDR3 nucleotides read TGTGCCAGTCCCCCCGTTAGCTACACCTTC. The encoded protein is CASPPVSYTF. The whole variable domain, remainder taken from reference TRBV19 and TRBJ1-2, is DGGITQSPKYLFRKEGQNVTLSCEQNLNHDAMYWYRQDPGQGLRLIYYSQIVNDFQKGDIAEGYSVSREKKESFPLTVTSAQKNPTAFYLCASPPVSYTFGSGTRLTVV.

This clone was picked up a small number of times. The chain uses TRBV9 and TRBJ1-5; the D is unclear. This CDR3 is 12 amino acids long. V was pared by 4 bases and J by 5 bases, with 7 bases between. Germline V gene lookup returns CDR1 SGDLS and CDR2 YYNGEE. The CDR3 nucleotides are TGTGCCAGCAGCAGGGAGGATCAGCCCCAGCATTTT. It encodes CASSREDQPQHF.

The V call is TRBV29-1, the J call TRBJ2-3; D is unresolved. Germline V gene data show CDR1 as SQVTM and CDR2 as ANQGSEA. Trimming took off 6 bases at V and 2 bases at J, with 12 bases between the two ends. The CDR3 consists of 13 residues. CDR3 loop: CSVSTRYTDTQYF. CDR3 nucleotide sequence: TGCAGCGTGTCTACTCGTTACACAGATACGCAGTATTTT.